These 2 T cell receptor delta chains share one sample of origin, sequenced in a study of gamma-delta T cells after stem cell transplantation. TCRdb repeated clone calling on the RT-PCR reads with CATT. In the table there are hundreds of delta-chain clones, approximately 18% of which are singletons. The sample was gamma-delta T cells. Receptor source: a human donor. It is not recorded whose cells these are; they may come from a transplant donor.

V is TRDV2 and J is TRDJ1; the D call may be TRDD2 or TRDD3 (5 bases each). In the absence of a J gene in TCRdb, the DNA was matched to germline to assign it here. With 2 bases removed from V and 0 bases from J, the gap between germline ends came to 27 bases. This CDR3 contains 20 residues. In germline, CDR1 is GEAIGNYY, CDR2 EKD. The CDR3 coding sequence is TGTGCCTGTGACAGCATAAGCTCATCTTCCCGGGGGGCGTACACCGATAAACTCATCTTT. Residues: CACDSISSSSRGAYTDKLIF.

The CDR3 DNA is TGTGCCGGAGCGGCGTGGTCGTCTGGGGGATACGAAGGAGCCGATAAACTCATCTTT. Its protein product is CAGAAWSSGGYEGADKLIF. The V and J genes are TRDV2 and TRDJ1; TRDD3 aligns across 12 bases. TCRdb does not report a J gene; here it was assigned by matching the DNA to germline references. Germline V gene lookup returns CDR1 GEAIGNYY and CDR2 EKD. J was trimmed by 3 bases and V by 9 bases; bases with no gene match: 22. This CDR3 spans 19 amino acids.